This is a list of T cell receptor beta chains from one sample in a study of blood T cell repertoires in COVID-19. Data came from immunoSEQ multiplex PCR; TCRdb stores just in-frame clones and leaves some out. Here the sample spans some 77,000 clones, around 90% being singletons. Input material: peripheral blood. These receptors originate from an elderly woman with active or convalescent COVID-19. Both conserved end residues are part of each CDR3. The D gene is left open where the match is weak. Part of the rows lack a size; the others show once, few, many or a class for expanded clones.

v_call	clone_size	d_call	j_call	cdr3_aa	cdr3_nt
TRBV7-2	.	.	TRBJ2-7	CASSSSSYEQYF	TGTGCCAGCAGCTCCAGCTCCTACGAGCAGTACTTC
TRBV29-1	.	TRBD1	TRBJ2-1	CSVERDRGYNEQFF	TGCAGCGTCGAACGGGACAGGGGCTACAATGAGCAGTTCTTC
TRBV3-1/TRBV3-2	.	TRBD2	TRBJ2-5	CASSRSSGRGETQYF	TGTGCCAGCAGCCGTTCTAGCGGGAGAGGTGAGACCCAGTACTTC
TRBV5-4	.	TRBD1	TRBJ1-1	CASSRDRADTEAFF	TGTGCCAGCAGCCGGGACAGGGCTGACACTGAAGCTTTCTTT
TRBV3-1/TRBV3-2	.	TRBD2	TRBJ2-5	CASSLGTSGIETQYF	TGTGCCAGCAGCCTCGGGACTAGCGGGATTGAGACCCAGTACTTC
TRBV9	.	TRBD1	TRBJ1-2	CASSVGQATTNYGYTF	TGTGCCAGCAGCGTCGGACAGGCCACCACTAACTATGGCTACACCTTC
TRBV25-1	.	.	TRBJ1-1	CASSEGRAGRRNTEAFF	TGTGCCAGCAGTGAAGGGAGGGCGGGACGGAGAAACACTGAAGCTTTCTTT
TRBV4-3	.	.	TRBJ1-4	CASSQGNGGGEKLFF	TGCGCCAGCAGCCAGGGGAACGGCGGGGGCGAAAAACTGTTTTTT
TRBV28	.	TRBD1	TRBJ1-6	CASSFGGQQNSPLHF	TGTGCCAGCAGTTTTGGGGGACAGCAAAATTCACCCCTCCACTTT
TRBV6-5	.	.	TRBJ1-1	CASRLGGAGTEAFF	TGTGCCAGCAGGTTGGGGGGGGCCGGCACTGAAGCTTTCTTT
TRBV5-1	.	.	TRBJ2-2	CASSFRDLLNTGELFF	TGCGCCAGCAGCTTCCGGGACTTACTCAACACCGGGGAGCTGTTTTTT
TRBV5-1	.	.	TRBJ1-2	CASSSGGPNYGYTF	TGCGCCAGCAGCTCCGGGGGGCCTAACTATGGCTACACCTTC
TRBV28	few	.	TRBJ2-2	CASTKGVNTGELFF	TGTGCCAGCACCAAGGGGGTGAACACCGGGGAGCTGTTTTTT
TRBV18	.	TRBD1	TRBJ1-6	CASSPLTGESPLHF	TGTGCCAGCTCACCCTTGACAGGGGAATCACCCCTCCACTTT
TRBV4-2	few	.	TRBJ2-2	CASSHPSSGELFF	TGTGCCAGCAGCCACCCCTCCTCCGGGGAGCTGTTTTTT
TRBV28	.	TRBD1	TRBJ2-4	CASRGQGENIQYF	TGTGCCAGCAGGGGACAGGGGGAAAACATTCAGTACTTC
TRBV28	.	TRBD2	TRBJ2-5	CASGSWGGGQETQYF	TGTGCCTCTGGTAGCTGGGGCGGGGGCCAAGAGACCCAGTACTTC
TRBV7-9	.	TRBD1	TRBJ2-3	CASSQAPGQESDTQYF	TGTGCCAGCAGTCAGGCACCGGGACAGGAATCAGATACGCAGTATTTT
TRBV18	.	TRBD1	TRBJ1-1	CASSHGTGRIMNTEAFF	TGTGCCAGCTCACATGGGACAGGGAGGATCATGAACACTGAAGCTTTCTTT
TRBV5-4	.	.	TRBJ1-6	CASSLVSGHSNSPLHF	TGTGCCAGCAGCTTGGTATCGGGACACTCAAATTCACCCCTCCACTTT
TRBV7-2	.	TRBD1	TRBJ1-1	CASSLRRQGAGNTEAFF	TGTGCCAGCAGCTTACGCCGACAGGGTGCGGGAAACACTGAAGCTTTCTTT
TRBV6-5	.	.	TRBJ1-4	CASSTGLGNEKLFF	TGTGCCAGCAGTACAGGGCTGGGTAATGAAAAACTGTTTTTT
TRBV19	few	.	TRBJ1-3	CASTLRNSGNTIYF	TGTGCCAGTACTCTGCGAAACTCTGGAAACACCATATATTTT
TRBV28	.	TRBD1	TRBJ1-2	CASSFPGQYYGYTF	TGTGCCAGCAGTTTCCCGGGACAGTACTATGGCTACACCTTC
TRBV28	.	TRBD1	TRBJ1-3	CASSTPGQGRWGSGNTIYF	TGTGCCAGCAGTACACCGGGACAGGGAAGATGGGGCTCTGGAAACACCATATATTTT
TRBV5-8	.	.	TRBJ1-2	CASSAPGDYGYTF	TGTGCCAGCAGCGCTCCAGGGGACTATGGCTACACCTTC
TRBV18	.	.	TRBJ2-7	CASSPLMAGASVSYEQYF	TGTGCCAGCTCACCGCTGATGGCGGGGGCCTCTGTCTCCTACGAGCAGTACTTC
TRBV4-1	.	.	TRBJ1-4	CASSRSEVTNEKLFF	TGCGCCAGCAGCCGATCGGAGGTAACTAATGAAAAACTGTTTTTT
TRBV7-2	.	TRBD2	TRBJ2-7	CASSGTSGSYEQYF	TGTGCCAGCAGCGGGACTAGCGGATCCTACGAGCAGTACTTC
TRBV9	once	TRBD2	TRBJ2-2	CASSVDGRAEYTGELFF	TGTGCCAGCAGCGTAGATGGGAGGGCCGAGTACACCGGGGAGCTGTTTTTT
TRBV7-2	.	TRBD2	TRBJ2-1	CASSLGPAGGNEQFF	TGTGCCAGCAGCTTAGGACCGGCGGGGGGCAATGAGCAGTTCTTC
TRBV12-3/TRBV12-4	.	TRBD1	TRBJ2-5	CASRRTGVETQYF	TGTGCCAGCAGGAGAACAGGGGTCGAGACCCAGTACTTC
TRBV7-9	.	.	TRBJ1-6	CASSLALNYNSPLHF	TGTGCCAGCAGCTTAGCCCTAAACTATAATTCACCCCTCCACTTT
TRBV28	.	.	TRBJ1-5	CASSEPGHLSNQPQHF	TGTGCCAGCAGTGAACCGGGACACCTAAGCAATCAGCCCCAGCATTTT
TRBV6-5	.	.	TRBJ2-7	CASNKPSTGEEQYF	TGTGCCAGCAACAAACCCTCGACAGGAGAGGAGCAGTACTTC
TRBV28	.	.	TRBJ2-5	CASSRERTAQETQYF	TGTGCCAGCAGCCGTGAACGGACAGCCCAAGAGACCCAGTACTTC
TRBV20-1	.	.	TRBJ1-2	CSASPHGGDPGYTF	TGCAGTGCTAGTCCCCACGGCGGGGATCCTGGCTACACCTTC
TRBV24-1	.	TRBD2	TRBJ2-1	CATSDASGGSYNEQFF	TGTGCCACCAGTGACGCTAGCGGGGGCTCCTACAATGAGCAGTTCTTC
TRBV19	.	TRBD2	TRBJ2-1	CASSLGLVVNEQFF	TGTGCCAGTAGTCTGGGACTAGTGGTCAATGAGCAGTTCTTC
TRBV4-3	.	TRBD1	TRBJ1-4	CASSQLQGAPNEKLFF	TGCGCCAGCAGCCAACTACAGGGGGCGCCTAATGAAAAACTGTTTTTT
TRBV7-7	.	.	TRBJ2-3	CASSLTPPDTQYF	TGTGCTAGCAGCTTAACACCTCCAGATACGCAGTATTTT